Following are 24 T cell receptor beta chains from one sample sequenced in a study of T cell responses to AZD1222 COVID-19 vaccine. Sequencing was performed with immunoSEQ multiplex PCR; in TCRdb, only in-frame clones are kept and a portion is missing. The sample records about 120,000 clones, roughly nine tenths being singletons. Specimen: peripheral blood, collected on day 0 of AZD1222 vaccination. These receptors came from an adult in good health.

The genes are TRBV24-1 and TRBJ2-7, with TRBD2 as a possible D gene (6 bases). V was clipped by 5 bases and J by 2 bases, with 9 bases between them. The germline V gene encodes CDR1 KGHDR and CDR2 SFDVKD. CDR3 size: 13 residues. Written as DNA, the CDR3 is TGTGCCACCAGTGCGGGGGAAACCTACGAGCAGTACTTC. Translating gives CATSAGETYEQYF.

The rearrangement links TRBV27 to TRBJ1-2; 8 positions agree with TRBD1. CDR1 MNHEY and CDR2 SMNVEV come from the germline V gene (reference sequence). With 8 bases clipped from V and 8 bases from J, the junction kept 13 bases outside the gene matches. The CDR3 spans 14 residues. The CDR3 coding sequence is TGTGCCAGCTACACAGACAGGGGCATAGGGGGCTACACCTTC. Translation gives CASYTDRGIGGYTF.

The chain recombines TRBV30 with TRBJ2-7, with a tentative D call TRBD1 (5 bases). The V end lost 0 bases, the J end lost 3 bases, and 15 bases lay between the germline ends. This CDR3 contains 15 residues. Germline V gene lookup returns CDR1 GTSNPN and CDR2 SVGIG (reference sequence). For the CDR3, the DNA is TGTGCCTGGAGTGTATTAGGGGCTCCGAACTACGAGCAGTACTTC. Amino acid sequence: CAWSVLGAPNYEQYF. The full variable domain, its missing parts supplied by reference TRBV30 and TRBJ2-7, is SQTIHQWPATLVQPVGSPLSLECTVEGTSNPNLYWYRQAAGRGLQLLFYSVGIGQISSEVPQNLSASRPQDRQFILSSKKLLLSDSGFYLCAWSVLGAPNYEQYFGPGTRLTVT.

The CDR3 sequence is CASSFRGLEMRETQYF. The CDR3 DNA follows: TGTGCCAGCAGCTTCAGGGGGCTCGAGATGCGAGAGACCCAGTACTTC. The chain combines TRBV5-4 with TRBJ2-5; 8 bases agree with TRBD1. Trimming at V came to 2 bases and at J to 4 bases, leaving 10 bases not matched to a gene. Germline V CDR1 and CDR2: SGHNT, YYREEE (reference sequence). This CDR3 region has 16 residues.

V gene TRBV20-1 combines with J gene TRBJ2-7; the D call may be TRBD1 or TRBD2 (6 bases each). This CDR3 comprises 14 residues. Germline V CDR1 and CDR2: DFQATT, SNEGSKA (reference sequence). The V gene lost 3 bases and the J gene lost 4 bases, with 16 bases spanning the gap. The CDR3 nucleotides are TGCAGTGCTAGTGTAGGGGGGCAACCGTACGAGCAGTACTTC. It translates to CSASVGGQPYEQYF.

This chain joins TRBV3-1 (or the pseudogene TRBV3-2) and TRBJ2-7, with 8 bases identical to TRBD2. The length of the CDR3 is 14 residues. After removal of 1 base from V and 6 bases from J, the junction contained 5 bases not matched to a gene. Germline assignment: CDR1 LGHDT and CDR2 YNNKEL (reference sequence). The CDR3: CASSQVAGTSEQYF. The CDR3 DNA follows: TGTGCCAGCAGCCAAGTGGCCGGGACTAGCGAGCAGTACTTC.

The chain joins TRBV6-2 or TRBV6-3 to TRBJ2-7; tentatively, D is TRBD2 (5 bases). V lost 5 bases and J 5 bases, leaving 10 bases between the germline ends. The CDR3 totals 12 residues. CDR1 is MNHEY and CDR2 is SVGEGT in the germline V gene. The CDR3 region has the DNA TGTGCCAGCAGTGTCGGGGTGCACGAGCAGTACTTC. It codes for CASSVGVHEQYF.

The rearrangement links TRBV5-1 to TRBJ2-7, with 10 bases fitting TRBD2. The CDR3 covers 15 residues. Trimming removed 4 bases from V and 2 bases from J; junction bases left unmatched: 6. Germline loops: CDR1 SGHRS, CDR2 YFSETQ. In DNA form, the CDR3 reads TGCGCCAGCAGCCCCGAACTAGCGGGAACCTACGAGCAGTACTTC. Translation: CASSPELAGTYEQYF.

The sample holds one count of this clone. The chain is built from TRBV6-6 and TRBJ1-5; D remains ambiguous. CDR1 MNHNY and CDR2 SVGAGI come from the germline V gene (reference sequence). CDR3 length: 15 residues. Trimming left V 7 bases short and J 0 bases short, with 13 bases between. Here the CDR3 DNA reads TGTGCCAGCACCCCCCCGGGGAATAGCAATCAGCCCCAGCATTTT. It specifies CASTPPGNSNQPQHF.

This chain joins TRBV6-2 or TRBV6-3 and TRBJ1-2, with D maybe TRBD1 (5 bases). Looked up from germline, CDR1 is MNHEY and CDR2 is SVGEGT. V was clipped by 4 bases and J by 2 bases, with 11 bases between them. This CDR3 is 14 amino acids long. The CDR3 sequence is CASSSGTVNYGYTF. The CDR3 region has the DNA TGTGCCAGCAGTTCCGGGACGGTGAACTATGGCTACACCTTC.

The rearrangement uses TRBV12-3 or TRBV12-4 and TRBJ1-1; weak D call: TRBD1 (5 bases). The length of the CDR3 is 13 residues. With 5 bases removed from V and 1 base from J, the gap between germline ends came to 8 bases. Written as DNA, the CDR3 is TGTGCCAGCAGTCCCGGGGGGAACACTGAAGCTTTCTTT. Amino acid sequence: CASSPGGNTEAFF.

V usage is TRBV3-1 (or the pseudogene TRBV3-2) and J usage is TRBJ2-5; TRBD2 might be the D (6 bases). Trimming pared 1 base from V and 5 bases from J, leaving 17 bases between. Germline V CDR1 and CDR2: LGHDT, YNNKEL (reference sequence). The CDR3 has 16 amino acids. The CDR3 spells CASSQGRRGRQETQYF. The DNA for the CDR3 is TGTGCCAGCAGCCAAGGGCGGCGGGGCCGGCAGGAGACCCAGTACTTC.

Only one count was recorded for this clone. Relative to the germline gene, one junction end is altered; a read error may explain this. The chain employs TRBV19 and TRBJ2-5, with 8 bases identical to TRBD1. The CDR3 sequence is 12 residues long. CDR1 is LNHDA and CDR2 is SQIVND in the germline V gene (reference sequence). The CDR3 reads CASSIRDRRLDF. The CDR3 coding sequence is TGTGCCAGTAGTATTCGGGACAGGCGTCTTGACTTC.

This clone was found once. The J gene is TRBJ1-2, the V gene TRBV15; D perhaps matches TRBD1 (5 bases). CDR3 size: 14 residues. From germline, CDR1 is LNHNV and CDR2 YYDKDF (reference sequence). The ends were cut back, 3 bases at V and 5 bases at J, with 13 bases in the middle. The chain's CDR3 is CATSSRVVGYGYTF. The CDR3 nucleotides are TGTGCCACCAGCAGCAGGGTAGTTGGGTATGGCTACACCTTC.

The chain employs TRBV5-1 and TRBJ2-3; a weak D match, TRBD2 (6 bases). The V end lost 4 bases, the J end lost 4 bases, and 16 bases lay between the germline ends. Germline V CDR1 and CDR2: SGHRS, YFSETQ. The CDR3 runs to 15 residues. CDR3 amino acids: CASSRSAGRADTQYF. The CDR3 DNA is TGCGCCAGCAGCCGAAGTGCGGGGAGAGCAGATACGCAGTATTTT.

V and J are TRBV9 and TRBJ2-5; 13 bases are a match to TRBD2. CDR3 size: 17 residues. The junction had 6 bases not matched to a gene; V was cut back by 0 bases and J by 4 bases. CDR1 and CDR2 from the germline V gene are SGDLS and YYNGEE. The CDR3 sequence is CASSVAGGLAGVETQYF. DNA of the CDR3: TGTGCCAGCAGCGTAGCCGGCGGACTAGCGGGAGTAGAGACCCAGTACTTC.

The chain employs TRBV9 and TRBJ2-3; D may be TRBD2 (6 bases). The V end lost 2 bases, the J end lost 5 bases, and 15 bases lay between the germline ends. The CDR3 extends over 15 amino acids. In germline, CDR1 is SGDLS, CDR2 YYNGEE. CDR3 amino acids: CASSVAGTFRDTQYF. In nucleotides, the CDR3 is TGTGCCAGCAGCGTGGCGGGGACTTTTCGAGATACGCAGTATTTT.

This clone was counted between two and nine times. V usage is TRBV9 and J usage is TRBJ1-1; D is unresolved. From germline, CDR1 is SGDLS and CDR2 YYNGEE. V dropped 1 base and J dropped 0 bases, with 10 bases sitting between them. The CDR3 is 15 amino acids. The CDR3 sequence: CASSVQSSLNTEAFF. The CDR3 DNA follows: TGTGCCAGCAGCGTACAGTCCAGCTTGAACACTGAAGCTTTCTTT.

The chain recombines TRBV27 with TRBJ2-3, with a weak D call TRBD2 (5 bases). V gave up 2 bases and J gave up 2 bases, with 8 bases separating them. The CDR3 runs to 14 residues. Germline V gene lookup returns CDR1 MNHEY and CDR2 SMNVEV (reference sequence). CDR3 in DNA: TGTGCCAGCAGTTTAATCGGGGACACAGATACGCAGTATTTT. Translating it yields CASSLIGDTDTQYF.

This clone has more than one count but fewer than ten. The chain employs TRBV7-8 and TRBJ2-2, with 11 bases matching TRBD2. CDR1 and CDR2 from the germline V gene are SGHVS and FQNEAQ. The junction had 12 bases not matched to a gene; V was cut back by 4 bases and J by 5 bases. The CDR3 totals 18 residues. The CDR3 region is CASSSRARLAGRTGELFF. The CDR3 DNA reads TGTGCCAGCAGCTCCCGGGCCCGACTAGCGGGGAGGACCGGGGAGCTGTTTTTT. The full variable domain, completed using reference TRBV7-8 and TRBJ2-2, is GAGVSQSPRYKVAKRGQDVALRCDPISGHVSLFWYQQALGQGPEFLTYFQNEAQLDKSGLPSDRFFAERPEGSVSTLKIQRTQQEDSAVYLCASSSRARLAGRTGELFFGEGSRLTVL.

The chain couples TRBV7-2 to TRBJ1-1, with 9 positions matching TRBD1. Germline loops: CDR1 SGHTA, CDR2 FQGNSA. The CDR3 is 13 amino acids. The J segment lost 4 bases and the V segment lost 3 bases, leaving 0 bases of the junction unmatched. This CDR3 reads CASSLTGGTEAFF. The CDR3, as DNA: TGTGCCAGCAGCTTGACAGGGGGCACTGAAGCTTTCTTT.

This clone was seen a handful of times. The V and J genes are TRBV19 and TRBJ1-2; D is unclear. CDR3 size: 15 residues. Germline V gives CDR1 LNHDA, CDR2 SQIVND (reference sequence). V shed 4 bases and J shed 4 bases, with 16 bases lying between them. The CDR3 region is CASSRGGWQSYGYTF. CDR3 coding DNA: TGTGCCAGTAGTAGGGGAGGGTGGCAGAGCTATGGCTACACCTTC.

This CDR3 reads CASSQSTWAGEQFF. DNA of the CDR3: TGTGCCAGCAGCCAGTCAACCTGGGCTGGTGAGCAGTTCTTC. This chain connects TRBV14 to TRBJ2-1; D is uncertain. V dropped 3 bases and J dropped 9 bases, with 15 bases sitting between them. This CDR3 is 14 amino acids long. Germline CDR1 SGHDN, CDR2 FVKESK.

This rearrangement joins TRBV10-2 to TRBJ2-3; 14 bases align to TRBD2. V lost 7 bases, J lost 5 bases, and 8 bases stayed unmatched. CDR1 and CDR2 (germline): WSHSY, SAAADI. The CDR3 covers 16 residues. Written as DNA, the CDR3 is TGCGCCAGCACCCTCGGGACTAGCGGGGGAAGAGATACGCAGTATTTT. The encoded protein is CASTLGTSGGRDTQYF.